What follows are 10 T cell receptor beta chains derived from one specimen sequenced in a study of shared clonotypes between healthy human individuals. As defined, naive CD8 cells were CD45RO-negative and positively selected for CCR7, with terminally differentiated effector memory CD45RA+ cells excluded. Sequencing was performed with immunoSEQ multiplex PCR; in TCRdb, only in-frame clones are kept and a portion is missing. Of millions of clones listed, approximately 95% are singletons. The material sequenced was naive CD8+ T cells sorted from blood. Receptors were obtained from a man aged 18 to 35 in good health.

This clone was picked up many times. The J gene is TRBJ2-3, the V gene TRBV7-9; 7 bases are shared with TRBD2. V lost 2 bases, J lost 2 bases, and 7 bases stayed unmatched. This CDR3 contains 16 residues. Germline lookup yields CDR1 SEHNR and CDR2 FQNEAQ (reference sequence). The DNA of the CDR3 is TGTGCCAGCAGCTTAAGCCCTAGCGGCCCCACAGATACGCAGTATTTT. Translating it yields CASSLSPSGPTDTQYF.

The chain combines TRBV5-1 with TRBJ2-5, with D unclear. V gave up 0 bases and J gave up 0 bases, with 9 bases separating them. Germline CDR1 and CDR2: SGHRS and YFSETQ. The CDR3 extends over 15 amino acids. CDR3: CASSLASEYQETQYF. The CDR3 DNA follows: TGCGCCAGCAGCTTGGCTTCAGAGTACCAAGAGACCCAGTACTTC.

The V gene is TRBV19, the J gene TRBJ2-5, with D maybe TRBD2 (5 bases). Per the germline V gene, CDR1 is LNHDA and CDR2 is SQIVND (reference sequence). V lost 2 bases and J lost 1, with 8 bases in between. The CDR3 runs 14 residues. The CDR3 spells CASSILGAQETQYF. CDR3 nucleotides: TGTGCCAGTAGTATACTGGGAGCCCAAGAGACCCAGTACTTC.

V gene TRBV2 combines with J gene TRBJ2-1; D perhaps matches TRBD1 (5 bases). CDR1 and CDR2 (germline): SNHLY, FYNNEI. The CDR3 is made up of 12 amino acids. The ends were cut back, 3 bases at V and 9 bases at J, with 9 bases in the middle. This CDR3 is CASSDPDIEQFF. The DNA of the CDR3 is TGTGCCAGCAGTGACCCGGACATTGAGCAGTTCTTC.

In the case of this clone: The same CDR3 also results from other DNA sequences found in this sample. This chain connects TRBV5-6 to TRBJ2-7; D unresolved. The germline V and J ends were trimmed by 2 bases and 2 bases, with 5 bases remaining between them. The germline gives CDR1 SGHDT, CDR2 YYEEEE. The CDR3 runs 12 residues. The CDR3 coding sequence is TGTGCCAGCAGCTTTGGTCCCTACGAGCAGTACTTC. Its protein is CASSFGPYEQYF.

This rearrangement joins TRBV5-1 to TRBJ1-3; no clear D. With 1 base removed from V and 0 bases from J, the gap between germline ends came to 17 bases. Germline values: CDR1 SGHRS, CDR2 YFSETQ. This CDR3 has 18 amino acids. The CDR3 coding sequence is TGCGCCAGCAGCTTGAACTGGCCCTTCGGAAGCTCTGGAAACACCATATATTTT. It yields the protein CASSLNWPFGSSGNTIYF.

The CDR3 DNA reads as TGTGCCATCAGGGGGGCTAGCGGAGAAGAGACCCAGTACTTC. The encoded protein is CAIRGASGEETQYF. V usage is TRBV10-3 and J usage is TRBJ2-5; a possible D gene is TRBD2 (7 bases). The CDR3 extends over 14 amino acids. The V end was cut by 6 bases, the J end by 3 bases, with 14 bases between. Germline CDR1 is ENHRY and CDR2 is SYGVKD.

This clone is a singleton in its sample. The rearrangement links TRBV11-2 to TRBJ2-7; unclear D gene. The CDR3 contains 14 residues. Between the trimmed V and J ends, which lost 4 bases and 2 bases, there was a span of 12 bases. CDR1 and CDR2 from the germline V gene are SGHAT and FQNNGV. CDR3 in DNA: TGTGCCAGCAGCTCTGAACCGGGTACCTACGAGCAGTACTTC. It specifies CASSSEPGTYEQYF.

The chain recombines TRBV11-2 with TRBJ2-2; D ambiguous. CDR1 is SGHAT, CDR2 FQNNGV, per germline. The ends were cut back, 3 bases at V and 1 base at J, with 9 bases in the middle. The CDR3 covers 15 residues. The CDR3 coding sequence is TGTGCCAGCAGCTTCGAAGGTTGGAACACCGGGGAGCTGTTTTTT. This translates into CASSFEGWNTGELFF.

The chain is built from TRBV4-3 and TRBJ2-3; no firm D call. The CDR3 runs to 16 residues. V was cut by 0 bases and J by 4 bases, with 14 bases left in between. Germline CDR1 reads LGHNA; CDR2 reads YSLEER. As DNA, the CDR3 is TGCGCCAGCAGCCAAGACATTGCAGACCGCCCAGATACGCAGTATTTT. This codes for CASSQDIADRPDTQYF.